These T cell receptor beta chains were read from a single sample in a study of blood T cell repertoires in COVID-19. Method: immunoSEQ multiplex PCR; TCRdb's copy keeps in-frame clones and lacks some. The repertoire holds around 700,000 clones, 85% to 90% seen once, with 0.2% to 0.3% in the top ten. Sequencing input: peripheral blood. These receptors were collected from a woman between 18 and 29 years old with acute or convalescent COVID-19. CDR3s include the opening cysteine and the closing phenylalanine or tryptophan. Fields, in order: D gene, clone size, V gene, J gene, CDR3 DNA, CDR3 protein. A D gene is named only where the DNA matches it firmly. Not all rows give a size; the values are once, few, many and, for expanded clones, a class.

D gene: .; clone size: .; V gene: TRBV10-3; J gene: TRBJ1-3; CDR3 DNA: TGTGCCATTCCACCGACAGACCCTGGAAACACCATATATTTT; CDR3 protein: CAIPPTDPGNTIYF
D gene: .; clone size: .; V gene: TRBV5-1; J gene: TRBJ2-6; CDR3 DNA: TGCGCCAGCAGCTTAGACAGTTCTGGGGCCAACGTCCTGACTTTC; CDR3 protein: CASSLDSSGANVLTF
D gene: .; clone size: .; V gene: TRBV11-3; J gene: TRBJ2-3; CDR3 DNA: TGTGCCAGCAGCTTAGGGAGAAACACAGATACGCAGTATTTT; CDR3 protein: CASSLGRNTDTQYF
D gene: TRBD1; clone size: .; V gene: TRBV5-1; J gene: TRBJ2-1; CDR3 DNA: TGCGCCAGCAGCGACCGGGACAGGGTAAACAATGAGCAGTTCTTC; CDR3 protein: CASSDRDRVNNEQFF
D gene: .; clone size: .; V gene: TRBV24-1; J gene: TRBJ2-3; CDR3 DNA: TGTGCCACCAGTGATTGGCCGGGGGAATCCACAGATACGCAGTATTTT; CDR3 protein: CATSDWPGESTDTQYF
D gene: .; clone size: .; V gene: TRBV7-9; J gene: TRBJ1-2; CDR3 DNA: TGTGCCAGCAACTCAGGTCTTCCTAACTATGGCTACACCTTC; CDR3 protein: CASNSGLPNYGYTF
D gene: .; clone size: once; V gene: TRBV1; J gene: TRBJ2-3; CDR3 DNA: TGCACCAGCAGCCAAGAGAGGTCCTGGAGCACAGATACGCAGTATTTT; CDR3 protein: CTSSQERSWSTDTQYF
D gene: TRBD1; clone size: .; V gene: TRBV11-2; J gene: TRBJ1-2; CDR3 DNA: TGTGCCAGCAGCCAGGGGGAATATTGGTATGGCTACACCTTC; CDR3 protein: CASSQGEYWYGYTF
D gene: TRBD1; clone size: once; V gene: TRBV19; J gene: TRBJ1-1; CDR3 DNA: TGTGCCAGTAGGCACTCCGTGGGACAGGGGGTCACTGAAGCTTTCTTT; CDR3 protein: CASRHSVGQGVTEAFF
D gene: .; clone size: .; V gene: TRBV4-1; J gene: TRBJ1-5; CDR3 DNA: TGCGCCAGCAGCCAAGGACACCCAAATCAGCCCCAGCATTTT; CDR3 protein: CASSQGHPNQPQHF
D gene: TRBD1; clone size: .; V gene: TRBV11-2; J gene: TRBJ1-6; CDR3 DNA: TGTGCCAGCAGCCCGGGGACAGGGACGTATTCACCCCTCCACTTT; CDR3 protein: CASSPGTGTYSPLHF
D gene: .; clone size: few; V gene: TRBV7-3; J gene: TRBJ2-7; CDR3 DNA: TGTGCCAGCAGCTTACTGTACGAGCAGTACTTC; CDR3 protein: CASSLLYEQYF
D gene: .; clone size: once; V gene: TRBV19; J gene: TRBJ2-1; CDR3 DNA: TGTGCCAGTAGAGAGGCCCCATACTCCTACAATGAGCAGTTCTTC; CDR3 protein: CASREAPYSYNEQFF
D gene: .; clone size: .; V gene: TRBV3-1/TRBV3-2; J gene: TRBJ1-1; CDR3 DNA: TGTGCCAGCTCGGGGGGGAGTGGCACTGAAGCTTTCTTT; CDR3 protein: CASSGGSGTEAFF
D gene: .; clone size: .; V gene: TRBV7-3; J gene: TRBJ2-6; CDR3 DNA: TGTGCCAGCAGCTCCAGCTCTGGGGCCAACGTCCTGACTTTC; CDR3 protein: CASSSSSGANVLTF
D gene: .; clone size: .; V gene: TRBV30; J gene: TRBJ1-4; CDR3 DNA: TGTGCCTGGAGGCAGCAGGGTAGCTGGTTTGAAAAACTGTTTTTT; CDR3 protein: CAWRQQGSWFEKLFF
D gene: .; clone size: .; V gene: TRBV5-6; J gene: TRBJ2-7; CDR3 DNA: TGTGCCAGCAGACTTCTGGGCGGGTCCTACGAGCAGTACTTC; CDR3 protein: CASRLLGGSYEQYF
D gene: TRBD1; clone size: .; V gene: TRBV7-6; J gene: TRBJ1-3; CDR3 DNA: TGTGCCAGCAGCTCCCTTGGACAGGCCCTTGGAAACACCATATATTTT; CDR3 protein: CASSSLGQALGNTIYF
D gene: TRBD1; clone size: .; V gene: TRBV6-6; J gene: TRBJ2-7; CDR3 DNA: TGTGCCAGCAGGACTCGTGGGACAGAAACCCCCTACGAGCAGTACTTC; CDR3 protein: CASRTRGTETPYEQYF
D gene: .; clone size: .; V gene: TRBV7-6; J gene: TRBJ1-6; CDR3 DNA: TGTGCCAGCAGCCAAGGGACTGAAGGTTCACCCCTCCACTTT; CDR3 protein: CASSQGTEGSPLHF
D gene: .; clone size: .; V gene: TRBV9; J gene: TRBJ1-2; CDR3 DNA: TGTGCCAGCAGCGTCTTAGTGGGAAGGGAGGGCTACACCTTC; CDR3 protein: CASSVLVGREGYTF
D gene: TRBD1; clone size: .; V gene: TRBV7-2; J gene: TRBJ1-2; CDR3 DNA: TGTGCCAGCAGCCCCGCGACAGGGGAAAGAGGCTACACCTTC; CDR3 protein: CASSPATGERGYTF
D gene: .; clone size: .; V gene: TRBV4-1; J gene: TRBJ2-7; CDR3 DNA: TGCGCCAGCAGGGTTAATCCCCTGGAGAGGGAGCAGTACTTC; CDR3 protein: CASRVNPLEREQYF
D gene: TRBD2; clone size: .; V gene: TRBV4-3; J gene: TRBJ2-1; CDR3 DNA: TGCGCCAGCAGCCAAAGCGGGGGGGAGTACAATGAGCAGTTCTTC; CDR3 protein: CASSQSGGEYNEQFF
D gene: .; clone size: .; V gene: TRBV19; J gene: TRBJ1-2; CDR3 DNA: TGTGCCAGTAGTATAGATCTTGATGGCTACACCTTC; CDR3 protein: CASSIDLDGYTF
D gene: TRBD1; clone size: once; V gene: TRBV11-2; J gene: TRBJ2-7; CDR3 DNA: TGTGCCAGCAGATCTGGACAGGGGACCTACGAGCAGTACTTC; CDR3 protein: CASRSGQGTYEQYF
D gene: TRBD1; clone size: .; V gene: TRBV4-3; J gene: TRBJ1-5; CDR3 DNA: TGCGCCAGCAGCCCGGGGACAGGAGGATTCAGCGCCCAGCATTTT; CDR3 protein: CASSPGTGGFSAQHF
D gene: TRBD1; clone size: .; V gene: TRBV19; J gene: TRBJ1-2; CDR3 DNA: TGTGCCACCCTCAGGGGGGAAGATAACTATGGCTACACCTTC; CDR3 protein: CATLRGEDNYGYTF
D gene: .; clone size: .; V gene: TRBV13; J gene: TRBJ1-2; CDR3 DNA: TGTGCCAGCAGCTTACGGGTACCCAACTATGGCTACACCTTC; CDR3 protein: CASSLRVPNYGYTF
D gene: .; clone size: .; V gene: TRBV21-1; J gene: TRBJ2-1; CDR3 DNA: TGTGCCAGCAGCAAAGGAAAGAGGGTAGGAGAGCAGTTCTTC; CDR3 protein: CASSKGKRVGEQFF
D gene: .; clone size: .; V gene: TRBV19; J gene: TRBJ1-5; CDR3 DNA: TGTGCCAGCAGGAGGGGGGGAGGGCAGCCCCAGCATTTT; CDR3 protein: CASRRGGGQPQHF